A selection of T cell receptor beta chains follows, all from one sample in a study of cytomegalovirus exposure and HLA in healthy donors. Sequencing was performed with immunoSEQ multiplex PCR; in TCRdb, only in-frame clones are kept and a portion is missing. Of under 70,000 clones detected, about nine tenths appear once; the ten largest clones hold roughly 2%. Sequenced input: PBMCs. These receptors all come from a woman in her 30s in good health and CMV-seronegative. The conserved cysteine and the conserved F or W are not part of the CDR3 here. Fields, in order: clone size, V gene, CDR3 protein. Some rows have no size entry. The others give once, few or many, or a class for an expanded clone.

>NA|TRBV15
ATSSKVGAYYQPQH
>NA|TRBV7-3
ASSLTAGQGVGYT
>NA|TRBV4-1
ASSQAPDRGWETQY
>NA|TRBV29-1
SVADSNTEAF
>NA|TRBV9
ASSLSGRAHGELF
>once|TRBV5-8
ASSLVIRTSGITYEQY
>once|TRBV5-1
ASSLGVASGTDTQY
>NA|TRBV20-1
SAPTYNEQF
>once|TRBV19
ASSIMGQGNYGYT
>NA|TRBV10-3
AIRDSGIYQPQH
>NA|TRBV28
ASSPQGVVQETQY
>NA|TRBV9
ASSVWPGTNTGELF
>NA|TRBV4-3
ASSEEDRANYGYT
>NA|TRBV11-3
ASSPMETGANVLT
>NA|TRBV7-2
ASSLIGAGELF
>NA|TRBV4-1
ASSQRSGNTEAF
>few|TRBV19
ASRMRQGTNNEQF
>few|TRBV6-4
ASSVGQGTEAF
>once|TRBV9
ASSGRLAGVTGELF
>NA|TRBV2
ASRESSYEQY
>NA|TRBV5-1
ASSPTGDTEAF
>few|TRBV25-1
ATWDRENTEAF
>NA|TRBV5-6
ASSQGAMNTEAF
>NA|TRBV5-1
ASSLAGGGNEQF
>NA|TRBV29-1
SVVDTTNYGYT
>NA|TRBV12-5
ASGSAPSLGRDYNEQF
>NA|TRBV27
ASSLFRDRAEAF
>NA|TRBV6-6
ASSQRDRIHGYT
>NA|TRBV11-2
ASSTDSGEPGNTIY
>NA|TRBV11-3
ASSRGTDYEQY
>once|TRBV7-2
ASSLAGLYYEQY
>NA|TRBV5-1
ASSTRAAGEVTGELF
>NA|TRBV4-3
ASSQTGQGSLY
>NA|TRBV6-1
ASSRQGADYNEQF
>NA|TRBV28
ASAAGTGYTYEQY
>NA|TRBV19
ASVQGGNTEAF
>few|TRBV27
ASSRTGGQPQH
>few|TRBV7-3
ASSPGVGTDTQY
>NA|TRBV5-4
ASSDRGLSNYGYT
>NA|TRBV9
ASSVRDRDDSPLH
>NA|TRBV27
ASSLRNRVEGRGHEQY
>NA|TRBV7-3
ASSLIENTEAF
>NA|TRBV6-4
ASSDDRGGDEQY
>NA|TRBV11-1
ASTTGTGKPYEQY
>NA|TRBV2
ASSERASGSYEQY
>NA|TRBV10-1
ATRGWTGNEQF
>NA|TRBV9
ASSGRTGDRYYGYT
>NA|TRBV30
AWRALAYTQY
>NA|TRBV7-2
ASSTYPSSYNEQF
>NA|TRBV5-4
ASSQREGEDTQY
>NA|TRBV21-1
ASSKAGAGYT
>NA|TRBV7-9
ASSFSQGLEEKLF
>NA|TRBV7-9
ASSLTSGYHEQY
>NA|TRBV11-3
ASSLGASTEAF